This TCR beta chain was obtained from a study of cytomegalovirus exposure and HLA in healthy donors. The germline V and J ends were trimmed by 0 bases and 8 bases, with 14 bases remaining between them. Germline V gene sequence: CDR1 LNHNV, CDR2 YYDKDF (reference sequence). The CDR3 has 15 residues. Sequenced by immunoSEQ multiplex PCR; TCRdb stores in-frame clones only, minus some. The table has about 110,000 clones, about 88% seen once; the top ten hold roughly 2.2%. This clonotype was obtained from a young woman in good health and CMV-seronegative. V and J are TRBV15 and TRBJ2-1; D is ambiguous. The specimen sequenced was PBMCs. CDR3 DNA sequence: TGTGCCACCAGCAGAGATCGTCGGAGATTATATGAGCAGTTCTTC. Translating gives CATSRDRRRLYEQFF.